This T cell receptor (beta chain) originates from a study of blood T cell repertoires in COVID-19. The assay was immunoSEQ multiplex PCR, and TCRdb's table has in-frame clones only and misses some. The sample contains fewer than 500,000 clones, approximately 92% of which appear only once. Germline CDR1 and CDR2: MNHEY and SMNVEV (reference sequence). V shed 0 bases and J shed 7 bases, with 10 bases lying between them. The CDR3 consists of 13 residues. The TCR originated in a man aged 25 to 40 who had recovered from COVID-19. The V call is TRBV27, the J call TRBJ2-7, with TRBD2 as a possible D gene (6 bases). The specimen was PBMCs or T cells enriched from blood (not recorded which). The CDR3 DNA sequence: TGTGCCAGCAGTTTATCTTCCGGGAGTGAGCAGTACTTC. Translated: CASSLSSGSEQYF.